A single sample is the source of the 24 T cell receptor beta chains below, sequenced in a study of blood T cell repertoires in COVID-19 (dated by TCRdb to the early 2020s). Library construction relied on the immunoSEQ multiplex PCR assay. The source is immuneACCESS, and TCRdb retained only in-frame sequences with V and J called. Part of the clones is not carried over; for the studies checked, unresolved V genes explain less than half of this, and the remainder is unexplained. The sample has about 280,000 clones on record, approximately 86% of them singletons. The ten largest clones capture 10% to 15% of the sample. The sequenced sample consisted of peripheral blood. These receptors came from a woman aged 70-85 years with COVID-19, enrolled during active disease.

The chain links TRBV7-6 to TRBJ2-3; 8 nucleotides match TRBD2. The CDR3 covers 16 residues. V shed 1 base, J shed 4 bases, and the junction held 7 bases outside the gene matches. The germline V gene encodes CDR1 SGHVS and CDR2 FNYEAQ. The CDR3: CASSLGSGVSADTQYF. The CDR3, as DNA: TGTGCCAGCAGCTTAGGTAGCGGGGTAAGCGCAGATACGCAGTATTTT.

V is TRBV7-3 and J is TRBJ2-5; TRBD2 aligns across 9 bases. V lost 5 bases to trimming and J lost 2 bases; unmatched junction nucleotides: 6. Germline V gene data show CDR1 as SGHTA and CDR2 as FQGTGA. This CDR3 has 15 amino acids. The CDR3 reads CASSPGTSTQETQYF. The CDR3, as DNA: TGTGCCAGCAGCCCGGGGACTAGCACACAAGAGACCCAGTACTTC. The full variable domain, in which reference TRBV7-3 and TRBJ2-5 provide the parts outside the CDR3, is GAGVSQTPSNKVTEKGKYVELRCDPISGHTALYWYRQSLGQGPEFLIYFQGTGAADDSGLPNDRFFAVRPEGSVSTLKIQRTERGDSAVYLCASSPGTSTQETQYFGPGTRLLVL.

The genes are TRBV3-1 (or the pseudogene TRBV3-2) and TRBJ1-5, with 8 bases identical to TRBD1. The CDR3 spans 14 residues. CDR1 LGHDT and CDR2 YNNKEL come from the germline V gene (reference sequence). V lost 1 base to trimming and J lost 9 bases; unmatched junction nucleotides: 5. The CDR3 loop reads CASSQGGTGAPQHF. CDR3 DNA: TGTGCCAGCAGCCAAGGCGGGACAGGCGCGCCCCAGCATTTT.

The V and J genes are TRBV19 and TRBJ1-2; tentative D call: TRBD1 (5 bases). The CDR3 sequence is 13 residues long. The V gene lost 5 bases and the J gene lost 7 bases, with 14 bases spanning the gap. In germline, CDR1 is LNHDA, CDR2 SQIVND (reference sequence). The DNA for the CDR3 is TGTGCCAGTAGTTCCCGCCAGGGCGTTGGCTACACCTTC. Its protein is CASSSRQGVGYTF.

The chain joins TRBV3-1 (or the pseudogene TRBV3-2) to TRBJ1-2, with a possible D match to TRBD1 (6 bases). The CDR3 length is 15 residues. Per the germline V gene, CDR1 is LGHDT and CDR2 is YNNKEL (reference sequence). V was clipped by 0 bases and J by 4 bases, with 12 bases between them. The CDR3 DNA follows: TGTGCCAGCAGCCAAGAAGGGGGAACACGCTATGGCTACACCTTC. Protein product: CASSQEGGTRYGYTF.

This rearrangement joins TRBV7-6 to TRBJ2-3; 8 nucleotides match TRBD1. The CDR3 is made up of 15 amino acids. V lost 5 bases, J lost 5 bases, and 9 bases stayed unmatched. Germline CDR1 and CDR2: SGHVS and FNYEAQ. The CDR3 here is CASSPRTGGLDTQYF. In DNA, the CDR3 is TGTGCCAGCAGCCCTCGCACAGGGGGTCTAGATACGCAGTATTTT.

The chain combines TRBV19 with TRBJ2-7; tentative D call: TRBD2 (6 bases). Germline assignment: CDR1 LNHDA and CDR2 SQIVND (reference sequence). Trimming removed 0 bases at V and 5 bases at J, with 8 bases between. This CDR3 spans 13 amino acids. CDR3 sequence reads: CASSIDWGDEQYF. CDR3 in DNA: TGTGCCAGTAGTATAGATTGGGGGGACGAGCAGTACTTC.

This chain uses TRBV3-1 (or the pseudogene TRBV3-2) with TRBJ2-5; D is perhaps TRBD1 (6 bases). There are 14 residues in the CDR3. Germline CDR1 is LGHDT and CDR2 is YNNKEL (reference sequence). V lost 1 base and J 2 bases, leaving 8 bases between the germline ends. CDR3 DNA: TGTGCCAGCAGCCAAGGGGGGCAGCAAGAGACCCAGTACTTC. Protein: CASSQGGQQETQYF.

V and J are TRBV6-5 and TRBJ1-1; the D gene is possibly TRBD1 (6 bases). The V end was cut by 2 bases, the J end by 7 bases, with 14 bases between. Germline V gives CDR1 MNHEY, CDR2 SVGAGI. The CDR3 contains 14 residues. The DNA for the CDR3 is TGTGCCAGCAGTTACACAGGGTCCCAGAGTGAAGCTTTCTTT. Its translation: CASSYTGSQSEAFF.

V usage is TRBV15 and J usage is TRBJ2-1; a weak D match, TRBD1 (6 bases). The ends were cut back, 0 bases at V and 2 bases at J, with 17 bases in the middle. This CDR3 region has 18 residues. Germline CDR1 is LNHNV and CDR2 is YYDKDF (reference sequence). CDR3 region: CATSRDRIRGPTYNEQFF. DNA for the CDR3: TGTGCCACCAGCAGAGACAGGATCAGGGGACCCACCTACAATGAGCAGTTCTTC.

V is TRBV10-1 and J is TRBJ1-2; no firm D call. CDR1 and CDR2 from the germline V gene are WNHNN and SYGVQD (reference sequence). The CDR3 runs 13 residues. V lost 3 bases, J lost 6 bases, and 11 bases lay in between. This CDR3 reads CASSESEAHGYTF. In nucleotides, the CDR3 is TGCGCCAGCAGTGAATCCGAAGCGCATGGCTACACCTTC.

The rearrangement joins TRBV5-1 to TRBJ2-5, with 10 bases that match TRBD2. Germline assignment: CDR1 SGHRS and CDR2 YFSETQ. There are 16 residues in the CDR3. With 0 bases clipped from V and 1 base from J, the junction kept 3 bases outside the gene matches. CDR3: CASSLASGGSQETQYF. The CDR3 DNA reads as TGCGCCAGCAGCTTGGCTAGCGGGGGCAGCCAAGAGACCCAGTACTTC.

The V gene is TRBV19, the J gene TRBJ1-2; TRBD1 might be the D (5 bases). The germline V gene encodes CDR1 LNHDA and CDR2 SQIVND (reference sequence). CDR3 size: 15 residues. Trimming pared 1 base from V and 2 bases from J, leaving 11 bases between. CDR3 protein: CASSIVVTVNYGYTF. CDR3 nucleotides: TGTGCCAGTAGTATAGTCGTGACAGTAAACTATGGCTACACCTTC.

Here the CDR3 reads CATSDRTGGTGELFF. The CDR3 region has the DNA TGTGCCACCAGTGATCGGACAGGGGGGACCGGGGAGCTGTTTTTT. J is TRBJ2-2 and V is TRBV24-1, with TRBD1 matching 10 bases. The CDR3 is 15 amino acids. CDR1 and CDR2 from the germline V gene are KGHDR and SFDVKD. J gave up 5 bases and V 3 bases, and 2 bases lay outside the gene matches.

This chain joins TRBV18 and TRBJ1-2; no firm D call. The germline V gene has CDR1 KGHSH and CDR2 LQKENI. CDR3 size: 19 residues. V lost 3 bases and J lost 1, with 24 bases in between. The CDR3 nucleotides are TGTGCCAGCTCACCCTTGGCAGGCCACCTCTTTCAAGATAACTATGGCTACACCTTC. It translates to CASSPLAGHLFQDNYGYTF.

J is TRBJ2-2 and V is TRBV4-2; 10 bases are shared with TRBD2. V trimming: 0 bases; J trimming: 0 bases; junction bases outside the gene matches: 7. The CDR3 loop spans 19 amino acids. Per the germline V gene, CDR1 is LGHNA and CDR2 is YNFKEQ. CDR3 in DNA: TGTGCCAGCAGCCAAGAGGGCAGCGGGGGGGCCGCGAACACCGGGGAGCTGTTTTTT. This sequence encodes CASSQEGSGGAANTGELFF.

The chain joins TRBV30 to TRBJ2-2, with TRBD1 as a possible D gene (5 bases). Germline V gene lookup returns CDR1 GTSNPN and CDR2 SVGIG (reference sequence). V dropped 2 bases and J dropped 4 bases, with 11 bases sitting between them. CDR3 length equals 14 residues. CDR3: CAWSKQASTGELFF. DNA of the CDR3: TGTGCCTGGAGTAAACAGGCCTCCACCGGGGAGCTGTTTTTT.

This clone was seen a single time. The chain joins TRBV7-8 to TRBJ1-1, with 7 bases fitting TRBD1. There are 16 residues in the CDR3. Germline-derived CDR1 and CDR2 are SGHVS and FQNEAQ. J was trimmed by 3 bases and V by 1 base; bases with no gene match: 8. The DNA for the CDR3 is TGTGCCAGCAGCTTAGGAAAGGGCAGGGGGTACACTGAAGCTTTCTTT. It codes for CASSLGKGRGYTEAFF.

The V gene is TRBV11-2, the J gene TRBJ2-1, with 9 bases aligning to TRBD2. The CDR3 is 15 amino acids. V shed 2 bases and J 8 bases; nucleotides not matched to a gene: 7. CDR1 is SGHAT, CDR2 FQNNGV, per germline. As DNA, the CDR3 is TGTGCCAGCAGCTTACCGGGACTAGCAGCCCATGAGCAGTTCTTC. Its translation: CASSLPGLAAHEQFF.

The CDR3 sequence is CASSRAGTYEQYF. In nucleotides, the CDR3 is TGTGCCAGTAGTCGGGCAGGGACCTACGAGCAGTACTTC. The chain carries TRBV19 and TRBJ2-7, with D perhaps TRBD1 (5 bases). The germline gives CDR1 LNHDA, CDR2 SQIVND (reference sequence). This CDR3 contains 13 residues. Trimming took 5 bases from V and 2 from J, leaving 10 bases between them.

The chain recombines TRBV27 with TRBJ2-7, with D possibly matching TRBD1 (6 bases). V was trimmed by 2 bases and J by 0 bases, leaving 17 bases between them. Germline CDR1 MNHEY, CDR2 SMNVEV (reference sequence). CDR3 length: 17 residues. This CDR3 reads CASSLKFGDTYSYEQYF. The CDR3 DNA is TGTGCCAGCAGTTTAAAGTTTGGGGACACCTACTCCTACGAGCAGTACTTC.

This chain uses TRBV6-5 with TRBJ2-5; D may be TRBD1 (6 bases). Germline CDR1 is MNHEY and CDR2 is SVGAGI. CDR3 length: 13 residues. V lost 5 bases, J lost 1 base, and 8 bases lay in between. The CDR3: CASSLDSQETQYF. CDR3 nucleotide sequence: TGTGCCAGCAGTCTGGACAGCCAAGAGACCCAGTACTTC.

This clone turned up a few times. The chain uses TRBV5-1 and TRBJ2-7; a possible D gene is TRBD1 (6 bases). Trimming removed 3 bases from V and 5 bases from J, with 15 bases in between. The CDR3 loop spans 14 amino acids. Germline CDR1 reads SGHRS; CDR2 reads YFSETQ. CDR3 amino acids: CASSWGRAKNEQYF. CDR3 coding DNA: TGCGCCAGCAGCTGGGGGCGAGCGAAGAACGAGCAGTACTTC.

The chain couples TRBV7-2 to TRBJ2-3; 8 nucleotides match TRBD1. The length of the CDR3 is 15 residues. The germline V gene encodes CDR1 SGHTA and CDR2 FQGNSA. V was clipped by 5 bases and J by 6 bases; unmatched bases: 10. For the CDR3, the DNA is TGTGCCAGCAGCCCGGGACAGGCCATTGGGGATACGCAGTATTTT. Translating it yields CASSPGQAIGDTQYF.